The TCR beta chain under discussion was sequenced for a study of T cell repertoires in cytomegalovirus infection. Overall study: Recently identified HLA-C-restricted CMV epitopes were among the peptides used. From public TCR beta signatures came an indication of both CMV infection and matching HLA type. Overall study findings and caveats: People with CMV and the relevant HLA were identified by cumulative public TCR beta family frequency. Predominance within the ex vivo response was attributable to HLA-C-restricted CMV-specific TCR beta clonotypes.

TCRdb called the reads again in MiXCR, with one record for every CDR3 protein. This table has approximately 76,000 distinct CDR3 sequences, roughly 39% appearing once. In the case of this clonotype: Its antigen is currently unknown.

The CDR3 covers 15 residues. The V gene's germline CDR1 is MNHEY and CDR2 SMNVEV (reference sequence). With V trimmed by 5 bases and J by 8 bases, 5 bases remained unmatched. The sequence derives from a human donor in good health (CMV status not recorded). Some clones in this sample may be carry-over from other donors' samples. The specimen comprised CD8+ T cells from cultured PBMCs, sampled from culture after CMV antigen stimulation. V is TRBV27 and J is TRBJ2-1, with TRBD2 matching 14 bases. The CDR3 nucleotides are TGTGCCAGCAGTCGCGGGACTAGCGGGGGAGATGAGCAGTTCTTC. This gives the protein CASSRGTSGGDEQFF.